This entry lists 5 T cell receptor beta chains sequenced from one sample in a study of OX40 agonist ivuxolimab in advanced cancers. This table comes from immunoSEQ multiplex PCR, and its TCRdb copy is limited to in-frame clones, with some not included. The sample has roughly 48,000 clones; more than 80% are singletons. The specimen was CD4+ or CD8+ T cells sorted from blood, collected in a trial of the OX40 agonist ivuxolimab. These receptors originate from an adult with an advanced solid tumor such as melanoma, head and neck, liver or kidney cancer.

This chain links TRBV7-8 with TRBJ1-3; D gene uncertain. The V end lost 1 base, the J end lost 0 bases, and 7 bases lay between the germline ends. Germline values: CDR1 SGHVS, CDR2 FQNEAQ. The CDR3 contains 15 residues. CDR3 DNA sequence: TGTGCCAGCAGCTTAGACAGCGGCTCTGGAAACACCATATATTTT. This codes for CASSLDSGSGNTIYF.

This sequence joins TRBV5-1 and TRBJ2-7; D uncertain. This CDR3 contains 15 residues. CDR1 and CDR2 from the germline V gene are SGHRS and YFSETQ. V lost 4 bases to trimming and J lost 1 base, with 15 bases between them. The CDR3 here is CASSLRHFRSYEQYF. The CDR3 DNA follows: TGCGCCAGCAGCCTAAGACACTTTCGTTCCTACGAGCAGTACTTC.

J is TRBJ1-4 and V is TRBV18; D not resolved. Germline V gene sequence: CDR1 KGHSH, CDR2 LQKENI. This CDR3 spans 13 amino acids. V was pared by 5 bases and J by 8 bases, with 12 bases between. CDR3 residues: CASSELPGEKLFF. The DNA for the CDR3 is TGTGCCAGCTCAGAACTTCCGGGGGAAAAACTGTTTTTT.

This sequence joins TRBV4-3 and TRBJ1-2, with a possible D match to TRBD1 (5 bases). The CDR3 runs 15 residues. The germline V gene encodes CDR1 LGHNA and CDR2 YSLEER. V lost 0 bases to trimming and J lost 8 bases, with 16 bases between them. CDR3 DNA: TGCGCCAGCAGCCAAGATCCACTGGGGGGACGCGGCTACACCTTC. Encoded protein: CASSQDPLGGRGYTF.

V usage is TRBV9 and J usage is TRBJ2-7; the D call may be TRBD1 or TRBD2 (5 bases each). V gave up 4 bases and J gave up 3 bases, with 20 bases separating them. Germline loops: CDR1 SGDLS, CDR2 YYNGEE. The CDR3 has 16 residues. Here the CDR3 reads CASSTGRTGFLYEQYF. The DNA for the CDR3 is TGTGCCAGCAGCACAGGACGTACGGGGTTCCTCTACGAGCAGTACTTC. The full variable domain, with the rest looked up from reference TRBV9 and TRBJ2-7, is DSGVTQTPKHLITATGQRVTLRCSPRSGDLSVYWYQQSLDQGLQFLIQYYNGEERAKGNILERFSAQQFPDLHSELNLSSLELGDSALYFCASSTGRTGFLYEQYFGPGTRLTVT.